This T cell receptor beta chain comes out of a study of blood T cell repertoires in COVID-19. About the research overall: The United States, Italy and Spain provided the acute and convalescent COVID-19 samples. From T cells, B-cell-depleted T cells, or PBMCs came the material, which was cDNA or gDNA.

Ten or more counts support this clone. In the authors' workflow: It was from reference gene primer amplification that nucleated cell counts were estimated. Profiling relied on immunoSEQ multiplex PCR, and the TCRdb table lists in-frame clones only, not all of them. V, J and clone size are those of that table, while D and trimming were read from the DNA. The profile shows about 190,000 clones, 85% to 90% of them singletons. This CDR3 has 15 residues. V shed 5 bases, J shed 8 bases, and the junction held 9 bases outside the gene matches. The V gene's germline CDR1 is MNHEY and CDR2 SMNVEV (reference sequence).

This receptor was taken from a woman younger than 35 who had recovered from COVID-19. The V and J genes are TRBV27 and TRBJ1-6; 7 bases align to TRBD1. Sequenced sample: peripheral blood. Here the CDR3 reads CASSLYRGKDSPLHF. CDR3 DNA sequence: TGTGCCAGCAGTCTTTACAGGGGAAAGGATTCACCCCTCCACTTT.